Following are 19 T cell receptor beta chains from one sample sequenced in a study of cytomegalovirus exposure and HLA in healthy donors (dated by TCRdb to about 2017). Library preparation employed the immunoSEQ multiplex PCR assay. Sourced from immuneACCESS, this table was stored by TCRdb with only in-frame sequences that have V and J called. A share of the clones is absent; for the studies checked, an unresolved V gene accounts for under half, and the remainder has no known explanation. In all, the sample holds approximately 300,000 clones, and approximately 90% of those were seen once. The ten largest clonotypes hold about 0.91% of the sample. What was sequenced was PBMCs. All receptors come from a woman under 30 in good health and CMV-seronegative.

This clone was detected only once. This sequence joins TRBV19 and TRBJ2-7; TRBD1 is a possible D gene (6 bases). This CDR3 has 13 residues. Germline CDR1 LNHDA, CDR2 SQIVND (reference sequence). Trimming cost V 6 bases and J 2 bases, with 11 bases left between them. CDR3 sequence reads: CASRGAGTYEQYF. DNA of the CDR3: TGTGCCAGTAGGGGGGCTGGAACCTACGAGCAGTACTTC. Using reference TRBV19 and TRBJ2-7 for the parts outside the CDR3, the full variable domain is DGGITQSPKYLFRKEGQNVTLSCEQNLNHDAMYWYRQDPGQGLRLIYYSQIVNDFQKGDIAEGYSVSREKKESFPLTVTSAQKNPTAFYLCASRGAGTYEQYFGPGTRLTVT.

The CDR3 loop reads CASSIGGKNTEAFF. CDR3 coding DNA: TGTGCCAGTAGTATAGGGGGCAAGAACACTGAAGCTTTCTTT. The rearrangement uses TRBV19 and TRBJ1-1, with D possibly being TRBD1 (5 bases). The V gene lost 1 base and the J gene lost 1 base, with 7 bases spanning the gap. The CDR3 contains 14 residues. Germline V lookup: CDR1 LNHDA, CDR2 SQIVND (reference sequence). Full variable domain (rest looked up from reference TRBV19 and TRBJ1-1): DGGITQSPKYLFRKEGQNVTLSCEQNLNHDAMYWYRQDPGQGLRLIYYSQIVNDFQKGDIAEGYSVSREKKESFPLTVTSAQKNPTAFYLCASSIGGKNTEAFFGQGTRLTVV.

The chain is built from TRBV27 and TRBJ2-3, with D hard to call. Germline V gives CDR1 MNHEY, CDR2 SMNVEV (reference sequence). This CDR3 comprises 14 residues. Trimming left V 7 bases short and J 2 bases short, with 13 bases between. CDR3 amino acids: CASTKSQYTDTQYF. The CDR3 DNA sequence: TGTGCCAGCACCAAGTCCCAGTACACAGATACGCAGTATTTT.

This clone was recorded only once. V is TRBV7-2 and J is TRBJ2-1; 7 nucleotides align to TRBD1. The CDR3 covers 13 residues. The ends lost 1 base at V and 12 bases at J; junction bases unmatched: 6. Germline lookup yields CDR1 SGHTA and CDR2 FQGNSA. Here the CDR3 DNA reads TGTGCCAGCAGCTTAGAGGCAGGGGGTTGGCAGTTCTTC. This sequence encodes CASSLEAGGWQFF.

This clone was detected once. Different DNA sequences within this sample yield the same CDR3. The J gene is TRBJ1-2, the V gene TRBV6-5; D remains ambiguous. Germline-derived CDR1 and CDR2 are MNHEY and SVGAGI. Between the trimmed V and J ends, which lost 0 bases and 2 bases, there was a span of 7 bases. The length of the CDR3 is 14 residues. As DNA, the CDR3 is TGTGCCAGCAGTTACTCTACGGGGAACTATGGCTACACCTTC. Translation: CASSYSTGNYGYTF.

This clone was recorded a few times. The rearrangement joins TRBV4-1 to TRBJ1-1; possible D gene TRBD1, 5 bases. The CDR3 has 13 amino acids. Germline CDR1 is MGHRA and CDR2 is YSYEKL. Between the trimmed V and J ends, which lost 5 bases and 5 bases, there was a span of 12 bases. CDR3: CASSEGKGTEAFF. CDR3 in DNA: TGCGCCAGCAGCGAAGGGAAGGGGACTGAAGCTTTCTTT.

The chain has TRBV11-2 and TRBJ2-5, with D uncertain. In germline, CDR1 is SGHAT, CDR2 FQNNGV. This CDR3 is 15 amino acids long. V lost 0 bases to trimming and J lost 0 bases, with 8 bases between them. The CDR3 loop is CASSLETADQETQYF. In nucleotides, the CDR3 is TGTGCCAGCAGCTTAGAGACTGCCGACCAAGAGACCCAGTACTTC.

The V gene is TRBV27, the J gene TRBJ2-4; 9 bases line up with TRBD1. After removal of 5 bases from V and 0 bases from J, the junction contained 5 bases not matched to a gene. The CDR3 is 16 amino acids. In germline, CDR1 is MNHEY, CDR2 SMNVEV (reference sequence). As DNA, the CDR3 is TGTGCCAGCAGTAAACCGGGACAGGGAGCCAAAAACATTCAGTACTTC. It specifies CASSKPGQGAKNIQYF.

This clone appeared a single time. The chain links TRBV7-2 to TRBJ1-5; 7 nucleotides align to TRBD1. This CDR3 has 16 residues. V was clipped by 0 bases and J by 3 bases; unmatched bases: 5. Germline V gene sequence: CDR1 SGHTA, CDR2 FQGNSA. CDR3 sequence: CASSLAPTGLNQPQHF. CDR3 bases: TGTGCCAGCAGCTTAGCCCCGACAGGGCTCAATCAGCCCCAGCATTTT.

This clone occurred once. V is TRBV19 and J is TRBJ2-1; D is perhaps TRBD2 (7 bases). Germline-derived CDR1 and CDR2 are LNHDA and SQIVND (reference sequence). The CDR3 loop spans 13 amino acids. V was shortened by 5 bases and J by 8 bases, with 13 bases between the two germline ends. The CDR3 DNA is TGTGCCAGTAGTTGGAGGGGGGGAGATGAGCAGTTCTTC. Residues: CASSWRGGDEQFF.

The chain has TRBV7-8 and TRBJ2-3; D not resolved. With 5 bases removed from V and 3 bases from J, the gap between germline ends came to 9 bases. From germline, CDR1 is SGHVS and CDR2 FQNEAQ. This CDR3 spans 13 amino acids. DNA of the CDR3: TGTGCCAGCAGCCCCACAAGTACAGATACGCAGTATTTT. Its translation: CASSPTSTDTQYF.

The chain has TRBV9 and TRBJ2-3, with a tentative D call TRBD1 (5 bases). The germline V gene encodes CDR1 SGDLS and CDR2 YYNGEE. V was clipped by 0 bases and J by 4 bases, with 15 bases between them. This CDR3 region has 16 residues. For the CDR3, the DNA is TGTGCCAGCAGCGTAGGGACCTCAATAGGGGCAGATACGCAGTATTTT. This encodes CASSVGTSIGADTQYF.

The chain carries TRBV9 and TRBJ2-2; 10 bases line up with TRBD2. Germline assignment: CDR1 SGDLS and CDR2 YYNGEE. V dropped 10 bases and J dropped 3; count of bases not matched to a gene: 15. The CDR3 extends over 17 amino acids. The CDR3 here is CAPTVDLAGVYTGELFF. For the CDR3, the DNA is TGTGCCCCTACGGTGGACCTAGCGGGAGTATACACCGGGGAGCTGTTTTTT.

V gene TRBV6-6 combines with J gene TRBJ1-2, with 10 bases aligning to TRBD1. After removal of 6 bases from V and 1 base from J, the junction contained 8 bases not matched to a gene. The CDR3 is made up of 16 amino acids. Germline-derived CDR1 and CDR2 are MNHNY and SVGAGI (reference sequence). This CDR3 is CASSSGQGIDNYGYTF. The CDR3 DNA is TGTGCCAGCAGCTCGGGACAGGGGATCGATAACTATGGCTACACCTTC.

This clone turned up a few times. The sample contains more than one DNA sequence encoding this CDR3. The CDR3 nucleotides are TGTGCCAGCTCACCGCGTGGGACAGGCCAAGAGACCCAGTACTTC. Its protein is CASSPRGTGQETQYF. The genes are TRBV18 and TRBJ2-5; 8 nucleotides match TRBD1. This CDR3 contains 15 residues. J gave up 1 base and V 3 bases, and 4 bases lay outside the gene matches. The germline gives CDR1 KGHSH, CDR2 LQKENI.

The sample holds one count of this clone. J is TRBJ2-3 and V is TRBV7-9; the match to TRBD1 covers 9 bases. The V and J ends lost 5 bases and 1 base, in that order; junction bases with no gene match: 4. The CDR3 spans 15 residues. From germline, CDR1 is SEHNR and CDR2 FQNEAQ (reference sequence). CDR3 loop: CASSERTGGTDTQYF. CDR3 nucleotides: TGTGCCAGCAGCGAACGGACAGGGGGCACAGATACGCAGTATTTT.

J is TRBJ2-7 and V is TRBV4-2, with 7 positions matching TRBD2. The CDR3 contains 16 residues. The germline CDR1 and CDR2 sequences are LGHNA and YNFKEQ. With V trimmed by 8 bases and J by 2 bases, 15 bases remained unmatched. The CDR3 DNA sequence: TGTGCCAGCCGGGGTTCTTTGGGCGGGAGACCCTACGAGCAGTACTTC. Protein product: CASRGSLGGRPYEQYF.

DNA for the CDR3: TGTGCCAGCAGCCCACGGATCGGGAATGAGCAGTTCTTC. Protein sequence: CASSPRIGNEQFF. The gene calls are TRBV9 and TRBJ2-1; no clear D. The CDR3 spans 13 residues. Trimming took 4 bases from V and 7 from J, leaving 12 bases between them. The germline CDR1 and CDR2 sequences are SGDLS and YYNGEE.

This CDR3 is CSVVSGSEKLFF. The CDR3 region has the DNA TGCAGCGTTGTCTCGGGATCCGAAAAACTGTTTTTT. The rearrangement links TRBV29-1 to TRBJ1-4; D remains ambiguous. The CDR3 has 12 residues. V was pared by 4 bases and J by 8 bases, with 11 bases between. Germline assignment: CDR1 SQVTM and CDR2 ANQGSEA.